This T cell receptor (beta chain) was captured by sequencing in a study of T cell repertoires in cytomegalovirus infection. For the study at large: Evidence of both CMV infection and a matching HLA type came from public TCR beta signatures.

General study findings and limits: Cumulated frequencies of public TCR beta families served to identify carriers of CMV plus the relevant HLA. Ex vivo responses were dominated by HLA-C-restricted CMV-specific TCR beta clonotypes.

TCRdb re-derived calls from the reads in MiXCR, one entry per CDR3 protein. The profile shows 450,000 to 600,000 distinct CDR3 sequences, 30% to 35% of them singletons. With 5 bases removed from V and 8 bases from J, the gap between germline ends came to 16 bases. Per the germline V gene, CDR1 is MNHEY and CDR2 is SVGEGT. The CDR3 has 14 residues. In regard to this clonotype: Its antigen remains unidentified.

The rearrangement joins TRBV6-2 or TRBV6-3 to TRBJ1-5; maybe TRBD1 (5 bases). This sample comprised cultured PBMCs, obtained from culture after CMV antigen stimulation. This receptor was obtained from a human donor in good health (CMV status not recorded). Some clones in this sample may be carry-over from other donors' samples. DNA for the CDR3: TGTGCCAGCAGTACGGGGTTTGGGGGAGAGCCCCAGCATTTT. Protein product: CASSTGFGGEPQHF.